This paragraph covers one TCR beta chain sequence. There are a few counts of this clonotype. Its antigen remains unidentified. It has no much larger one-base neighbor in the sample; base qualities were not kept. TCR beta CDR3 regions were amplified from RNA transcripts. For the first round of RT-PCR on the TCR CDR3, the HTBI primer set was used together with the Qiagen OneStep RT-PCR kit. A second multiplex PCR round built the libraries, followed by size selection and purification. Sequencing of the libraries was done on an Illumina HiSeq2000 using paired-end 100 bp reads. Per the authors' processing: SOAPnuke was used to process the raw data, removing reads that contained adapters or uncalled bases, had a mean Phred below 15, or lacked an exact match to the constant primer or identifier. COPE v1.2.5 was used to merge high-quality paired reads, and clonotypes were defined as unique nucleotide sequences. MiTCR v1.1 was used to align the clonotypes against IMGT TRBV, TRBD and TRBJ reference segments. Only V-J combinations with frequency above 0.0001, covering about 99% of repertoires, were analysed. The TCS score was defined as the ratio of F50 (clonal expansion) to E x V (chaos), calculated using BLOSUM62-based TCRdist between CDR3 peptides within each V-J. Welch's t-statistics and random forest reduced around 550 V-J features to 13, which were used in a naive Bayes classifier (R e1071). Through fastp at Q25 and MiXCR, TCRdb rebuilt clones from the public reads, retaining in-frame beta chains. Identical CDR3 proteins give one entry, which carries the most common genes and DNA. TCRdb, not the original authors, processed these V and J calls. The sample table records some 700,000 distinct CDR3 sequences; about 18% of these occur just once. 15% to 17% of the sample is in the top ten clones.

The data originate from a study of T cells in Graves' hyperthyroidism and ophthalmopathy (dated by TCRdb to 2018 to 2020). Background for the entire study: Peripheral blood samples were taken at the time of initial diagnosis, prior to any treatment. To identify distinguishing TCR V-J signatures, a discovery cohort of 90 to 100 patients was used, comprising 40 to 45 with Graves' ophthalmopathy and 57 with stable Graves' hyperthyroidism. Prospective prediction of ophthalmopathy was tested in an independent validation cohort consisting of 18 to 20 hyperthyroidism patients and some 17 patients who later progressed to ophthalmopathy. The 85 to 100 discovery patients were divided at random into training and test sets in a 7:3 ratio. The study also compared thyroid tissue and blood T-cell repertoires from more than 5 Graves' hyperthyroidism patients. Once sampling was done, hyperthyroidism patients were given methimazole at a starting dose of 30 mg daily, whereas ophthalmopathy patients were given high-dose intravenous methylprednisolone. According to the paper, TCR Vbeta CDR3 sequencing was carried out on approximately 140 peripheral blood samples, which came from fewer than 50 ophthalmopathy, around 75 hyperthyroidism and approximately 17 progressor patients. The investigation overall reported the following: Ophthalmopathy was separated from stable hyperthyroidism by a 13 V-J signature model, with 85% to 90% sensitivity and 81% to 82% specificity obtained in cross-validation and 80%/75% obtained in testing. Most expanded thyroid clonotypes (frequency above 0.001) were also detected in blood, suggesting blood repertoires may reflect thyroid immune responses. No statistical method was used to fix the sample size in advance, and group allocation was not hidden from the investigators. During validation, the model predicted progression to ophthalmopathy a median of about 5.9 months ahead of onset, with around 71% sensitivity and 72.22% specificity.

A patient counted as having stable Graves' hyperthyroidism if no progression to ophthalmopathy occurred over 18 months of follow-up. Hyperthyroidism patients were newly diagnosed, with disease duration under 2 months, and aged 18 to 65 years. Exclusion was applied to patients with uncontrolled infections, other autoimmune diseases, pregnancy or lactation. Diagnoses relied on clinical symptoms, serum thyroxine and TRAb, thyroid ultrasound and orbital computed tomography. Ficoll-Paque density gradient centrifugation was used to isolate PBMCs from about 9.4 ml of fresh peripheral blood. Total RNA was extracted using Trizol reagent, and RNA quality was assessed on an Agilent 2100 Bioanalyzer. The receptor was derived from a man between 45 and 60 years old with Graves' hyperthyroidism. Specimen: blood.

CDR3 region: CSARTDRYLNTEAFF. DNA sequence: TGCAGTGCTAGAACGGACCGCTACCTGAACACTGAAGCTTTCTTT. In this chain, TRBV20-1 is recombined with TRBJ1-1; the D gene remains uncertain. The CDR3 spans 15 residues, from the cysteine through the phenylalanine. Here the CDR3 DNA is all that survives: 45 bases in frame from base 1. The CDR1 and CDR2 encoded by the germline V gene (reference sequence) are DFQATT and SNEGSKA. V drops 2 bases and J drops 0 bases, leaving 13 bases in between.